This record concerns one T cell receptor (beta chain) sequence. Its antigen is currently not known. No much larger clone is present one base from it, and per-base qualities are unavailable. Patients with autoimmune disease history or receiving systemic immunosuppression were excluded from the trial. Peripheral blood for TCR sequencing was collected from all dose cohorts at baseline, on cycle 4 day 1, and on cycle 7 day 1. Samples were obtained from an open-label, multicenter, first-in-human phase I dose-escalation trial of ivuxolimab. Adults with locally advanced or metastatic head and neck squamous cell, hepatocellular, melanoma or renal cell carcinoma were enrolled in the trial. Before TCR sequencing, CD4+ T cells and CD8+ T cells from peripheral blood were sorted into separate populations. Genomic DNA was extracted from sorted cells for sequencing of the TCRbeta CDR3 region. The immunoSEQ Assay was used for sequencing of TCRbeta CDR3 regions. TCRdb carries this immuneACCESS record with in-frame sequences only. Its versions omit some clonotypes, under half of them owing to an unresolved V gene in the studies checked, with the rest unexplained. A total of some 60,000 clones appear in this sample, roughly nine tenths of them only once. Of the sample, around 15% falls within the top ten clones.

This specimen comes from a study of OX40 agonist ivuxolimab in advanced cancers. In the study overall: The costimulatory receptor OX40 (CD134) was targeted by ivuxolimab, a fully human IgG2 agonistic monoclonal antibody. Intravenous ivuxolimab was administered to patients every 2 weeks at six dose levels: 0.01, 0.1, 0.3, 1.5, 3 and 10 mg/kg. Of the approximately 54 dose-escalation patients, hepatocellular carcinoma was present in about 20, melanoma in approximately 15, renal cell carcinoma in 9 and head and neck cancer in 9. In the dose-escalation cohort, 82.7% of patients were male, and the mean age was approximately 64 years, with a range of roughly 20 to 79. Prior anti-PD-1, anti-PD-L1 or anti-CTLA-4 therapy was permitted, and checkpoint inhibitors had been received by about two fifths of dose-escalation patients. Three dose-escalation patients achieved partial responses, one with hepatocellular carcinoma and two with cutaneous melanoma. The point of sequencing TCRbeta in the periphery was to test whether ivuxolimab changed TCR sequence diversity and drove clonal T-cell expansion. The paper reports the monotherapy dose-escalation portion (N of about 47 patients) of the phase I ivuxolimab trial. Findings and caveats that apply to the study as a whole: After ivuxolimab, more expanded clones were found on average in CD8+ T cells than in CD4+ T cells. Low levels of normalized T-cell clonal expansion were also seen in some patients who did not respond. In the 0.1-3.0 mg/kg groups, partial responders were among the patients with the lowest normalized peripheral clonal expansion, particularly in CD8+ T cells. Clonal expansion of both CD4+ and CD8+ blood T cells was observed from baseline to week 6 at doses 0.1 to 3.0 mg/kg. Which antigens the clonally expanded peripheral T cells were specific for was not determined.

Taken from cysteine to phenylalanine, the CDR3 has 16 residues. Of all the DNA, just the CDR3 is kept, 48 bases in frame from base 1. Reading the germline V gene (reference sequence) gives CDR1 SEHNR and CDR2 FQNEAQ. V lost 7 bases and J lost 4 bases; the stretch between them is 22 bases long. The sequenced sample was CD4+ or CD8+ T cells sorted from blood, obtained in a trial of the OX40 agonist ivuxolimab. Recombination linked TRBV7-9 to TRBJ2-5; the D gene is perhaps TRBD2, from 5 matching bases. This TCR came from an adult with an advanced solid tumor such as melanoma, head and neck, liver or kidney cancer. The CDR3 region: CASTLFAGARRETQYF. The DNA sequence is as follows: TGTGCCAGCACCTTGTTTGCGGGTGCTAGGAGAGAGACCCAGTACTTC.